The next 20 T cell receptor beta chains were all read from a single sample in a study of a mutant IDH1 vaccine in newly diagnosed glioma (dated by TCRdb to the early 2020s). The library was generated by the immunoSEQ multiplex PCR assay. TCRdb took over this immuneACCESS table, retaining in-frame rearrangements with V and J assigned. Such tables are incomplete; in checked studies, under half of the missing clones stem from an unresolved V gene, and the remainder is unexplained. This sample lists some 60,000 clones; more than 80% were detected once. The ten biggest clones cover 3% to 4.5% of the sample. These receptors have no identified antigens. The sample's time point label, in plain terms: week 11, during vaccination. Each vaccine dose, consisting of 300 ug of a 20-mer mutant IDH1 peptide in Montanide, was administered subcutaneously with topical imiquimod. The sequenced sample was PBMCs, obtained from a glioma patient whose treatment included an IDH1 peptide vaccine. Receptors were obtained from a man aged 25 to 40 with glioma.

The chain's CDR3 is CASSPDRNYGYTF. The CDR3 region has the DNA TGTGCCAGCAGTCCGGACAGGAACTATGGCTACACCTTC. V and J are TRBV6-1 and TRBJ1-2; 7 bases match TRBD1. Trimming took 5 bases from V and 2 from J; bases not matched to a gene: 2. The CDR3 sequence is 13 residues long. In germline, CDR1 is MNHNS, CDR2 SASEGT.

V gene TRBV11-2 combines with J gene TRBJ2-2, with D uncertain. CDR1 and CDR2 (germline): SGHAT, FQNNGV. The CDR3 loop spans 15 amino acids. The V end lost 2 bases, the J end lost 5 bases, and 12 bases lay between the germline ends. This CDR3 reads CASSLRSRTTGELFF. In DNA form, the CDR3 reads TGTGCCAGCAGCTTAAGGTCTCGAACGACCGGGGAGCTGTTTTTT. Full variable domain (outside the CDR3, taken from reference TRBV11-2 and TRBJ2-2): EAGVAQSPRYKIIEKRQSVAFWCNPISGHATLYWYQQILGQGPKLLIQFQNNGVVDDSQLPKDRFSAERLKGVDSTLKIQPAKLEDSAVYLCASSLRSRTTGELFFGEGSRLTVL.

The chain carries TRBV5-6 and TRBJ1-2; D gene ambiguous. Between the trimmed V and J ends, which lost 0 bases and 0 bases, there was a span of 6 bases. CDR3 length equals 14 residues. Germline V gene lookup returns CDR1 SGHDT and CDR2 YYEEEE. CDR3 sequence: CASSLGRPNYGYTF. The CDR3 DNA follows: TGTGCCAGCAGCTTGGGGCGACCTAACTATGGCTACACCTTC.

The chain uses TRBV21-1 and TRBJ2-7; TRBD2, the table's D call, lacks a check against the DNA. TRBV21-1 is a pseudogene segment. This CDR3 comprises 17 residues. The chain's CDR3 is CASSNTRTSGDIYEQYF. The CDR3 DNA follows: TGTGCCAGCAGCAATACAAGGACTAGCGGAGATATCTACGAGCAGTACTTC.

The V gene is TRBV7-6, the J gene TRBJ2-1, with D hard to call. This CDR3 region has 13 residues. Germline V gene lookup returns CDR1 SGHVS and CDR2 FNYEAQ. V gave up 3 bases and J gave up 6 bases, with 9 bases separating them. This CDR3 is CASSFGSRNEQFF. CDR3 nucleotides: TGTGCCAGCAGCTTTGGGTCTCGCAATGAGCAGTTCTTC.

The genes are TRBV10-2 and TRBJ2-3; 9 nucleotides agree with TRBD1. The V gene's germline CDR1 is WSHSY and CDR2 SAAADI. J lost 1 base, V lost 8 bases, and 4 bases had no gene match. This CDR3 is 14 amino acids long. DNA of the CDR3: TGCGCCAGCCACAGGACAGGGGGCACAGATACGCAGTATTTT. This translates into CASHRTGGTDTQYF.

This chain joins TRBV28 and TRBJ1-2, with 11 bases aligning to TRBD1. V dropped 6 bases and J dropped 6; count of bases not matched to a gene: 9. In germline, CDR1 is MDHEN, CDR2 SYDVKM. CDR3 length: 15 amino acids. The CDR3 region has the DNA TGTGCCAGCAGCTGGGGAGGGACAGGGGGTAATGGCTACACCTTC. Its protein product is CASSWGGTGGNGYTF.

This chain links TRBV27 with TRBJ1-1; no clear D. This CDR3 contains 13 residues. The germline V and J ends were trimmed by 2 bases and 4 bases, with 8 bases remaining between them. Germline CDR1 MNHEY, CDR2 SMNVEV (reference sequence). The CDR3 here is CASSLRALTEAFF. CDR3 coding DNA: TGTGCCAGCAGTTTACGGGCACTCACTGAAGCTTTCTTT.

This chain joins TRBV19 and TRBJ2-3; 9 nucleotides agree with TRBD2. In germline, CDR1 is LNHDA, CDR2 SQIVND (reference sequence). Trimming cost V 5 bases and J 3 bases; bases outside gene matches: 9. This CDR3 region has 16 residues. In DNA form, the CDR3 reads TGTGCCAGTAGTCCGGGACTAGCAACATGGACAGATACGCAGTATTTT. This codes for CASSPGLATWTDTQYF. Based on the CDR3 plus reference TRBV19 and TRBJ2-3, the full variable domain is DGGITQSPKYLFRKEGQNVTLSCEQNLNHDAMYWYRQDPGQGLRLIYYSQIVNDFQKGDIAEGYSVSREKKESFPLTVTSAQKNPTAFYLCASSPGLATWTDTQYFGPGTRLTVL.

The chain links TRBV28 to TRBJ1-1, with D possibly being TRBD1 (6 bases). CDR1 MDHEN and CDR2 SYDVKM come from the germline V gene. There are 17 residues in the CDR3. V was trimmed by 4 bases and J by 5 bases, leaving 23 bases between them. The CDR3 DNA is TGTGCCAGCAGTTCTCTTATGGAATGGGGGGCGCGTACTGAAGCTTTCTTT. Amino acids: CASSSLMEWGARTEAFF. Combining the CDR3 with reference TRBV28 and TRBJ1-1 gives the whole variable domain DVKVTQSSRYLVKRTGEKVFLECVQDMDHENMFWYRQDPGLGLRLIYFSYDVKMKEKGDIPEGYSVSREKKERFSLILESASTNQTSMYLCASSSLMEWGARTEAFFGQGTRLTVV.

This rearrangement joins TRBV6-1 to TRBJ1-1; D not certain. This CDR3 is 16 amino acids long. V was pared by 3 bases and J by 0 bases, with 14 bases between. Per the germline V gene, CDR1 is MNHNS and CDR2 is SASEGT. CDR3 DNA: TGTGCCAGCAGTGATCCGGGCTCCCCCCTGAACACTGAAGCTTTCTTT. This encodes CASSDPGSPLNTEAFF.

The V gene is TRBV11-2, the J gene TRBJ2-1; a weak D match, TRBD1 (5 bases). Per germline, CDR1 SGHAT and CDR2 FQNNGV. The CDR3 totals 15 residues. V lost 6 bases to trimming and J lost 4 bases, with 16 bases between them. This chain's CDR3 is CASRSMDKLYNEQFF. CDR3 coding DNA: TGTGCCAGCAGATCTATGGACAAACTATACAATGAGCAGTTCTTC.

The genes are TRBV7-2 and TRBJ2-5, with 8 positions matching TRBD2. CDR1 SGHTA and CDR2 FQGNSA come from the germline V gene. V was clipped by 4 bases and J by 3 bases; unmatched bases: 7. The length of the CDR3 is 15 residues. DNA for the CDR3: TGTGCCAGCAGCTCCTTCGCGGGAGGAGAAGAGACCCAGTACTTC. It is translated as CASSSFAGGEETQYF.

The chain joins TRBV28 to TRBJ2-7, with D possibly matching TRBD2 (6 bases). CDR1 is MDHEN and CDR2 is SYDVKM in the germline V gene. Trimming took 3 bases from V and 0 from J, leaving 9 bases between them. This CDR3 has 14 amino acids. DNA of the CDR3: TGTGCCAGCAGTTTGGCGGGGAGCTCCTACGAGCAGTACTTC. Its translation is CASSLAGSSYEQYF.

A single count supports this clone. The chain carries TRBV7-9 and TRBJ2-2; no definite D call. CDR3 size: 16 residues. V dropped 7 bases and J dropped 1 base, with 16 bases sitting between them. In germline, CDR1 is SEHNR, CDR2 FQNEAQ (reference sequence). CDR3 protein: CASIRGYAKNTGELFF. CDR3 DNA: TGTGCCAGCATCCGAGGATACGCGAAGAACACCGGGGAGCTGTTTTTT.

The gene calls are TRBV5-5 and TRBJ1-2; 9 bases align to TRBD1. Per the germline V gene, CDR1 is SGHKS and CDR2 is YYEKEE (reference sequence). CDR3 length: 15 residues. V shed 2 bases, J shed 4 bases, and the junction held 6 bases outside the gene matches. CDR3 sequence: CASSFSDRGPYGYTF. Written as DNA, the CDR3 is TGTGCCAGCAGCTTTTCGGACAGGGGCCCCTATGGCTACACCTTC.

V gene TRBV30 combines with J gene TRBJ2-3, with D possibly TRBD2 on 5 matching bases. The germline V gene encodes CDR1 GTSNPN and CDR2 SVGIG (reference sequence). This CDR3 comprises 17 residues. V shed 2 bases and J shed 5 bases, with 23 bases lying between them. The CDR3 DNA sequence: TGTGCCTGGAGTCCACTTCGGGCCTCAGAGCGGCAAGATACGCAGTATTTT. Translated, it gives CAWSPLRASERQDTQYF.

The rearrangement links TRBV5-6 to TRBJ2-2; TRBD1 might be the D (5 bases). Trimming cost V 3 bases and J 5 bases, with 20 bases left between them. Per the germline V gene, CDR1 is SGHDT and CDR2 is YYEEEE. CDR3 length: 17 residues. The CDR3 protein is CASSSQFRANLTGELFF. In nucleotides, the CDR3 is TGTGCCAGCAGCTCCCAGTTCAGGGCGAACTTGACCGGGGAGCTGTTTTTT. The variable domain in full, completed from reference TRBV5-6 and TRBJ2-2, reads DAGVTQSPTHLIKTRGQQVTLRCSPKSGHDTVSWYQQALGQGPQFIFQYYEEEERQRGNFPDRFSGHQFPNYSSELNVNALLLGDSALYLCASSSQFRANLTGELFFGEGSRLTVL.

The chain carries TRBV7-9 and TRBJ2-1; D uncertain. V was trimmed by 0 bases and J by 9 bases, leaving 9 bases between them. The CDR3 contains 13 residues. CDR1 and CDR2 from the germline V gene are SEHNR and FQNEAQ (reference sequence). The CDR3 DNA is TGTGCCAGCAGCTTAGCTAATCGAGGTGAGCAGTTCTTC. Its protein product is CASSLANRGEQFF.

J is TRBJ2-1 and V is TRBV7-9; D unresolved. The CDR3 spans 14 residues. Germline CDR1 is SEHNR and CDR2 is FQNEAQ (reference sequence). V lost 10 bases and J lost 3, with 16 bases in between. DNA for the CDR3: TGTGCCACCTCCGCCGCCTACTTCTACAATGAGCAGTTCTTC. Translation gives CATSAAYFYNEQFF.